The T cell receptor beta chain described here comes from a study of blood T cell repertoires in COVID-19. The overall study: There were acute and convalescent COVID-19 samples, and they came from the United States, Italy and Spain. The cDNA or gDNA used as material had been derived from T cells, B-cell-depleted T cells, or PBMCs.

Authors' methods: Reference gene primer amplification in the assay estimated nucleated cell counts. TCRdb keeps only in-frame clones here, not all; method: immunoSEQ multiplex PCR. The V and J calls and clone size were taken over from that table, and D and trimming were inferred from the DNA. In the table there are 120,000 to 150,000 clones, approximately 84% of which are singletons. V was shortened by 4 bases and J by 7 bases, with 38 bases between the two germline ends. Germline CDR1 and CDR2: MRHNA and SNTAGT. The CDR3 consists of 21 residues. This sequence joins TRBV6-4 and TRBJ2-7; D is tentatively TRBD1 or TRBD2 (9 bases each). Sequenced: peripheral blood. The receptor was derived from a human donor in a cohort sampled during active COVID-19. The CDR3 nucleotides are TGTGCCAGCAGTGGCTCGGGACAGGGTACATTGCTAACCGGACTAGCGAGGGAGCAGTACGTC. Protein sequence: CASSGSGQGTLLTGLAREQYV.